This T cell receptor beta chain is drawn from a study of T cell responses to AZD1222 COVID-19 vaccine. Study-level information: Analyses pooled second doses at about 4 or about 12 weeks.

Study conclusions and caveats: Among the donors, most were white British and more were female, and clonal diversity was possibly underestimated. Receipt of two AZD1222 doses was followed by a rise in Spike-specific TCR breadth and depth.

TCRdb's table, derived via immunoSEQ multiplex PCR, lists solely in-frame clones and lacks some. The sample holds approximately 100,000 clones; 89% are singletons and the top ten take 18%. In the case of this clone: The target antigen is unknown.

Germline trimming cut 0 bases from V and 6 bases from J; bases unmatched to any gene: 5. CDR3 length: 16 amino acids. Germline V gives CDR1 SGHTA, CDR2 FQGTGA. This TCR was recovered from an adult in good health. The starting material was peripheral blood, obtained on day 0 of AZD1222 vaccination. This rearrangement joins TRBV7-3 to TRBJ2-2; 9 bases line up with TRBD1. The CDR3 loop reads CASSLTGTGYAGELFF. For the CDR3, the DNA is TGTGCCAGCAGCTTAACTGGGACAGGGTACGCCGGGGAGCTGTTTTTT.